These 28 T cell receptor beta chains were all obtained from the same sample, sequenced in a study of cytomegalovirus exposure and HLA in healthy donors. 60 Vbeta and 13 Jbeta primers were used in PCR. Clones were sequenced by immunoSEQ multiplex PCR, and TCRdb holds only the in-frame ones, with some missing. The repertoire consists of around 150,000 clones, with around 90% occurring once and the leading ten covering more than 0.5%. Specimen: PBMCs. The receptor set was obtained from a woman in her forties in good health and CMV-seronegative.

The CDR3 protein is CASSPEDRTYEQYF. The CDR3 DNA follows: TGTGCCAGCTCACCGGAGGACAGGACCTACGAGCAGTACTTC. The rearrangement joins TRBV18 to TRBJ2-7; 7 nucleotides line up with TRBD1. The CDR3 runs to 14 residues. Germline V lookup: CDR1 KGHSH, CDR2 LQKENI. The V segment lost 3 bases and the J segment 2 bases; nucleotides outside the gene matches: 4. The full variable domain, its missing parts supplied by reference TRBV18 and TRBJ2-7, is NAGVMQNPRHLVRRRGQEARLRCSPMKGHSHVYWYRQLPEEGLKFMVYLQKENIIDESGMPKERFSAEFPKEGPSILRIQQVVRGDSAAYFCASSPEDRTYEQYFGPGTRLTVT.

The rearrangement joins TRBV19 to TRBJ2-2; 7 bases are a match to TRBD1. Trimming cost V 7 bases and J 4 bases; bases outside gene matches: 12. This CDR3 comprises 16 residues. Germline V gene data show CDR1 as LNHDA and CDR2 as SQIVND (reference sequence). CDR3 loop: CASTYRKGAGTGELFF. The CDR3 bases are TGTGCCAGTACCTACCGGAAGGGGGCAGGCACCGGGGAGCTGTTTTTT.

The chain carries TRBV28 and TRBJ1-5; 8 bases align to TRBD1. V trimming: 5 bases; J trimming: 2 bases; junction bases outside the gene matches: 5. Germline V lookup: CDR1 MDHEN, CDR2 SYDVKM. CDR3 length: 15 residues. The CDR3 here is CASSTTGAGNQPQHF. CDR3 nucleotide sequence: TGTGCCAGCAGTACGACAGGGGCTGGCAATCAGCCCCAGCATTTT.

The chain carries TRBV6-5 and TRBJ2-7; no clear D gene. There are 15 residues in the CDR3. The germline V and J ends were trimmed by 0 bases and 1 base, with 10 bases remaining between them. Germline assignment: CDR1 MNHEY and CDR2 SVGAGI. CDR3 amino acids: CASSYSMPGSYEQYF. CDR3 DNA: TGTGCCAGCAGTTACTCGATGCCCGGGTCCTACGAGCAGTACTTC.

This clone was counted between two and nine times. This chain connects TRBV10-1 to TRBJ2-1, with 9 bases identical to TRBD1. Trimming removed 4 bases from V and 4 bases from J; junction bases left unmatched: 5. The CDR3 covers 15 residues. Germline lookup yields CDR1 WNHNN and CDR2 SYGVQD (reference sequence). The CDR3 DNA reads TGCGCCAGCAGTGTCACAGGGGGCGCTTACAATGAGCAGTTCTTC. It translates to CASSVTGGAYNEQFF.

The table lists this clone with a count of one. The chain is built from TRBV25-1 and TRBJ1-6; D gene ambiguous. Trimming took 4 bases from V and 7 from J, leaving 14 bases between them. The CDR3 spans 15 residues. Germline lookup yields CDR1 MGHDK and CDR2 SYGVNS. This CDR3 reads CASSARTGGNSPLHF. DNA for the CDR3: TGTGCCAGCAGTGCCAGGACCGGAGGCAATTCACCCCTCCACTTT.

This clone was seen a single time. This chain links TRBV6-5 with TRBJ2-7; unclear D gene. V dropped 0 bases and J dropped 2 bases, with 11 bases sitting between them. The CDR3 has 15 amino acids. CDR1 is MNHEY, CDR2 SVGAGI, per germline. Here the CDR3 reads CASSYSKQLPYEQYF. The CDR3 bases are TGTGCCAGCAGTTACTCGAAACAGCTTCCCTACGAGCAGTACTTC.

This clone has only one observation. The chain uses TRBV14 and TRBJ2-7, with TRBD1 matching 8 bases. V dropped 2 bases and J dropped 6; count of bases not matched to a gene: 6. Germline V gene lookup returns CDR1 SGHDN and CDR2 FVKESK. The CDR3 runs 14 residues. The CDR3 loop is CASSQFGQGGEQYF. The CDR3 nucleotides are TGTGCCAGCAGCCAATTCGGACAGGGAGGCGAGCAGTACTTC.

The CDR3 bases are TGTGCCACCTCGACAGGGTTTCAAGAGACCCAGTACTTC. It codes for CATSTGFQETQYF. The gene calls are TRBV5-4 and TRBJ2-5; 7 bases match TRBD1. The CDR3 is made up of 13 amino acids. CDR1 and CDR2 from the germline V gene are SGHNT and YYREEE (reference sequence). The V segment lost 9 bases and the J segment 2 bases; nucleotides outside the gene matches: 7.

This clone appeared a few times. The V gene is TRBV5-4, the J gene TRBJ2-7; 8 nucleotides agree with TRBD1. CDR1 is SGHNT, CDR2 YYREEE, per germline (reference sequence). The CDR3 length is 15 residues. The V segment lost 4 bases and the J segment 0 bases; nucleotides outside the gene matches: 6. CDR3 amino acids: CASSPGQGVSYEQYF. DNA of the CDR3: TGTGCCAGCAGCCCTGGACAGGGAGTCTCCTACGAGCAGTACTTC.

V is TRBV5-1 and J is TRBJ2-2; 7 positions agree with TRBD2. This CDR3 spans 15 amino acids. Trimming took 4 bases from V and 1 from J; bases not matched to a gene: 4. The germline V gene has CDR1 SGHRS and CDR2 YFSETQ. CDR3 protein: CASSRGSENTGELFF. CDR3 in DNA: TGCGCCAGCAGCCGCGGGAGCGAGAACACCGGGGAGCTGTTTTTT.

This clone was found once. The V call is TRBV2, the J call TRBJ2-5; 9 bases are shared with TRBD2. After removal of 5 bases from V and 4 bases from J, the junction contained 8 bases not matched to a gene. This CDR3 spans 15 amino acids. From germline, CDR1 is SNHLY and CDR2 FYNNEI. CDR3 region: CASSILAGDGETQYF. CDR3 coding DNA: TGTGCCAGCAGTATCTTAGCGGGAGATGGAGAGACCCAGTACTTC.

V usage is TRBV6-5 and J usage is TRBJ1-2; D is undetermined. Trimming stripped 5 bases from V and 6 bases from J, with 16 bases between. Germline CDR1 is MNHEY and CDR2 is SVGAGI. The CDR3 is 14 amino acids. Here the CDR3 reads CASSDRRSVDGYTF. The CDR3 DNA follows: TGTGCCAGCAGTGACCGGAGGTCGGTGGATGGCTACACCTTC.

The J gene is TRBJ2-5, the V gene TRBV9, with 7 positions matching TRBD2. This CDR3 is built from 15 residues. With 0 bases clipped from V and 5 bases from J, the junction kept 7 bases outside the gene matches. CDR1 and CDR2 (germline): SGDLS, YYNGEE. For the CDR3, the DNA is TGTGCCAGCAGCGTAGGGGGCGGGAGCCAGGAGACCCAGTACTTC. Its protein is CASSVGGGSQETQYF.

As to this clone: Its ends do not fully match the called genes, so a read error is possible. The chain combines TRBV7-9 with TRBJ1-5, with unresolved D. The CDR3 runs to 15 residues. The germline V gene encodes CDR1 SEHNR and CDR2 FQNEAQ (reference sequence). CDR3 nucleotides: TGTTCCAGCAGCTTAGGTCAACAGCTTAATCAGCCCCAGCATTTT. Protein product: CSSSLGQQLNQPQHF. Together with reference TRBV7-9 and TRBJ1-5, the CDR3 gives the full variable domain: DTGVSQNPRHKITKRGQNVTFRCDPISEHNRLYWYRQTLGQGPEFLTYFQNEAQLEKSRLLSDRFSAERPKGSFSTLEIQRTEQGDSAMYLCSSSLGQQLNQPQHFGDGTRLSIL.

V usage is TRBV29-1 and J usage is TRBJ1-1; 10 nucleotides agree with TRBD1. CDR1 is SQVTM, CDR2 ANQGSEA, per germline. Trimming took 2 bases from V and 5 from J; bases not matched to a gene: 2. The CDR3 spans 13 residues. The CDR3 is CSVERDRGTEAFF. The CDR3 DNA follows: TGCAGCGTTGAAAGGGACAGGGGAACTGAAGCTTTCTTT.

The CDR3 coding sequence is TGTGCCAGCAGGCCCCCGGGAGCGGGAGAGACCCAGTACTTC. It translates to CASRPPGAGETQYF. The V and J genes are TRBV28 and TRBJ2-5; a possible D gene is TRBD2 (6 bases). V dropped 6 bases and J dropped 4 bases, with 15 bases sitting between them. CDR3 size: 14 residues. Germline CDR1 reads MDHEN; CDR2 reads SYDVKM.

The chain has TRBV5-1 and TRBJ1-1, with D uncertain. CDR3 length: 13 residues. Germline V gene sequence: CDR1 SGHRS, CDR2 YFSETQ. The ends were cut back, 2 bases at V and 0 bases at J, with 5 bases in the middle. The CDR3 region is CASSFAVNTEAFF. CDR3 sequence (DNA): TGCGCCAGCAGCTTCGCGGTGAACACTGAAGCTTTCTTT.

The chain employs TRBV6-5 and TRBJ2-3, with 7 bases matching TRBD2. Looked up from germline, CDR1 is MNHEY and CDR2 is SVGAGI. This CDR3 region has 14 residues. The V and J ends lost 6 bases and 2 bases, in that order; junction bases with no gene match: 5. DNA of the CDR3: TGTGCCAGCAGACGGACTAGGTTCACAGATACGCAGTATTTT. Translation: CASRRTRFTDTQYF.

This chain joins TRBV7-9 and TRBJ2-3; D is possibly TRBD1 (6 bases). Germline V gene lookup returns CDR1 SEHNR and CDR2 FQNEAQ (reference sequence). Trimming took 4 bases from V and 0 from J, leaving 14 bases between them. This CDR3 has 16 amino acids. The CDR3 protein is CASSWKTGPSTDTQYF. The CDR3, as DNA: TGTGCCAGCAGCTGGAAGACAGGACCTAGCACAGATACGCAGTATTTT.

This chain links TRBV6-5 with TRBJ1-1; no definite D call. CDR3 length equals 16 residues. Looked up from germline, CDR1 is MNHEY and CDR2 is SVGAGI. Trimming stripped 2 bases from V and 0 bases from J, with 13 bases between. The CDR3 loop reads CASSYVGDPVNTEAFF. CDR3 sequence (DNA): TGTGCCAGCAGTTACGTCGGGGATCCCGTGAACACTGAAGCTTTCTTT.

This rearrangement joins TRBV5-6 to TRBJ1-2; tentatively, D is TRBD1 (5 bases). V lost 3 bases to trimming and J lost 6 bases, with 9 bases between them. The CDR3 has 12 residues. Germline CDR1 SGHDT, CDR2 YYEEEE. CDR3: CASSSTVDGYTF. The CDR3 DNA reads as TGTGCCAGCAGCTCGACAGTAGATGGCTACACCTTC.

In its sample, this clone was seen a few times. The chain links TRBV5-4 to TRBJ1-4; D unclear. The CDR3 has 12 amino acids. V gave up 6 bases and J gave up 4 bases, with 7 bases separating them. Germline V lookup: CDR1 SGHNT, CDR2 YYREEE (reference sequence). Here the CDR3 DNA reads TGTGCCAGCAACAGAGATAATGAAAAACTGTTTTTT. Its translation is CASNRDNEKLFF. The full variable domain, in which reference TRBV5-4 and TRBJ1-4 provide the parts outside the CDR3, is ETGVTQSPTHLIKTRGQQVTLRCSSQSGHNTVSWYQQALGQGPQFIFQYYREEENGRGNFPPRFSGLQFPNYSSELNVNALELDDSALYLCASNRDNEKLFFGSGTQLSVL.

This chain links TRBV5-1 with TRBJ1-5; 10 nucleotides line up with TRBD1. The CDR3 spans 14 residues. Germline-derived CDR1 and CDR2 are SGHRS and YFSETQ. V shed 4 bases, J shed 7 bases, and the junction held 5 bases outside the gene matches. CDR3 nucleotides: TGCGCCAGCAGCCTAGGGACAGGGGCACAGCCCCAGCATTTT. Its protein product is CASSLGTGAQPQHF.

The CDR3 protein is CASSTKTRDRGRLNSPLHF. The CDR3 coding sequence is TGTGCCAGCAGCACCAAAACTCGGGACAGGGGGCGGTTGAATTCACCCCTCCACTTT. The V and J genes are TRBV21-1 and TRBJ1-6; no DNA check was done on the table's D call, TRBD1. TRBV21-1 constitutes a pseudogene. The CDR3 contains 19 residues.

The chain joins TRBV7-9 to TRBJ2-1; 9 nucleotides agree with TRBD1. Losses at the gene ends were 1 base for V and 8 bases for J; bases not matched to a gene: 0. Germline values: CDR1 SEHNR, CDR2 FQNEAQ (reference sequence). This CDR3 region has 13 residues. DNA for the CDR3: TGTGCCAGCAGCTTAGGGACAGGGGATGAGCAGTTCTTC. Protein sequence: CASSLGTGDEQFF.

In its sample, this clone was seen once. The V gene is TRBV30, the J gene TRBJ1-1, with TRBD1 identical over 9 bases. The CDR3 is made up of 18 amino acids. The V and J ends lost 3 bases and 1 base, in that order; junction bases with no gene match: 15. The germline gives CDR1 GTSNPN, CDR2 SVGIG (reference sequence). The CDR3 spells CAWRGMGQGTWGNTEAFF. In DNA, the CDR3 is TGTGCCTGGAGGGGTATGGGACAGGGTACATGGGGGAACACTGAAGCTTTCTTT.

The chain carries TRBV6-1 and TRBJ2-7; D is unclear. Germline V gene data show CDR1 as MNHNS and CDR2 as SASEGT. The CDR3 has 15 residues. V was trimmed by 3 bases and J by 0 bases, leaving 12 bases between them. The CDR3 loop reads CASSDWATSSYEQYF. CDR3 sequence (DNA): TGTGCCAGCAGTGATTGGGCTACGAGCTCCTACGAGCAGTACTTC.